This is a list of T cell receptor beta chains from one sample in a study of T cell responses to AZD1222 COVID-19 vaccine. Data came from immunoSEQ multiplex PCR; TCRdb stores just in-frame clones and leaves some out. Of about 81,000 clones listed, about 90% are singletons. This material consisted of peripheral blood, taken on day 0 of AZD1222 vaccination. These receptors were collected from an adult in good health. CDR3s leave out the opening cysteine and the closing phenylalanine or tryptophan.

11	TRBV10-3	TRBJ1-2	AVGGVKNYGYT
14	TRBV7-3	TRBJ2-1	ASSLHSGSSYNEQF
13	TRBV2	TRBJ1-4	ASSGPTGAGEKLF
14	TRBV4-3	TRBJ2-6	ASSQQGAPGANVLT
13	TRBV7-3	TRBJ2-1	ASSLERSGYNEQF
12	TRBV29-1	TRBJ2-2	SVHGQTNTGELF
14	TRBV7-2	TRBJ2-3	ASSPRSSGSSGTQY
11	TRBV3-1/TRBV3-2	TRBJ2-5	ASSQDFVGQPY
15	TRBV18	TRBJ1-2	ASSPAAGGVSNYGYT
13	TRBV4-2	TRBJ2-1	ASSPGGGSYNEQF
11	TRBV5-1	TRBJ1-1	ASSLRGDAEAF
13	TRBV7-2	TRBJ2-7	ASSPQGAYTYEQY
13	TRBV10-1	TRBJ2-1	ASSEGGQRRDEQF
10	TRBV5-6	TRBJ1-2	ASSEAGGART
13	TRBV10-3	TRBJ1-1	AISESPVDNTEAF
13	TRBV9	TRBJ2-7	ASSPQTSGAYEQY
12	TRBV9	TRBJ2-7	ASSVVASGYEQY
13	TRBV19	TRBJ1-6	ASSDAGISGSPLH
13	TRBV2	TRBJ1-5	ASSEQGYPNQPQH
10	TRBV7-9	TRBJ2-7	ASQSASYEQY
13	TRBV28	TRBJ2-7	ASSRGGDSSYEQY
13	TRBV5-1	TRBJ2-4	ASSPRQGAADIQY